This TCR beta chain was recovered during a study of shared clonotypes between healthy human individuals. About the research overall: There were three CD4 naive, three CD4 memory, two CD8 naive and one CD8 memory plates per donor.

Naive CD8 cells, CD45RO-negative and positively selected for CCR7, excluded terminally differentiated effector memory CD45RA+ cells. V shed 0 bases and J shed 4 bases, with 9 bases lying between them. The CDR3 sequence is 14 residues long. CDR1 is KGHSH, CDR2 LQKENI, per germline. Data came from immunoSEQ multiplex PCR; TCRdb stores just in-frame clones and leaves some out. The top ten clones hold approximately 1.6% of a sample with approximately 2,000,000 clones, 80% to 95% of them seen once. Sequencing used naive CD8+ T cells from PBMCs. The clonotype originates from a man between 18 and 29 years old in good health. Some clones in this sample may be carry-over from other donors' samples. V is TRBV18 and J is TRBJ1-2; D possibly corresponds to TRBD1 (5 bases). This chain's CDR3 is CASSPPEGVYGYTF. The CDR3 DNA is TGTGCCAGCTCACCACCAGAAGGGGTCTATGGCTACACCTTC.